Shown below are 32 T cell receptor beta chains from a single sample sequenced in a study of T cells after yellow fever vaccination. TCRdb fed the 5' RACE reads into MiXCR, producing one record per CDR3 protein. Seen here are under 600,000 distinct CDR3 sequences, about a fifth observed once, and the top ten hold around 16%. The sample in question was PBMCs, obtained less than 25 days after the first yellow fever vaccination. The receptors here all came from a man younger than 30 who received the YFV17D yellow fever vaccine.

This clonotype has a handful of counts. The genes are TRBV29-1 and TRBJ1-1, with a weak D call TRBD1 (5 bases). V lost 6 bases, J lost 1 base, and 9 bases lay in between. The CDR3 consists of 12 residues. Per germline, CDR1 SQVTM and CDR2 ANQGSEA. Here the CDR3 reads CSVLGTNTEAFF. CDR3 sequence (DNA): TGCAGCGTACTCGGGACGAACACTGAAGCTTTCTTT.

A few counts support this clonotype. J is TRBJ2-5 and V is TRBV12-3 or TRBV12-4, with 9 bases that match TRBD1. This CDR3 contains 17 residues. V lost 6 bases and J lost 6; bases outside the gene matches: 17. Written as DNA, the CDR3 is TGTGCCAGCAGCGGGGGTCTACAGGGGGCAAACTGGAAGACCCAGTACTTC. This translates into CASSGGLQGANWKTQYF.

This clonotype was counted many times. The chain has TRBV6-5 and TRBJ2-5; D gene unclear. Trimming cost V 0 bases and J 4 bases, with 12 bases left between them. Germline assignment: CDR1 MNHEY and CDR2 SVGAGI. The CDR3 has 15 amino acids. The CDR3 region is CASSYSYTGAETQYF. The DNA for the CDR3 is TGTGCCAGCAGTTACTCGTACACCGGTGCAGAGACCCAGTACTTC.

As to this clonotype: The junction departs from the called germline gene at one end, perhaps through a read error. J is TRBJ1-2 and V is TRBV29-1, with 8 positions matching TRBD1. Germline CDR1 and CDR2: SQVTM and ANQGSEA. This CDR3 comprises 16 residues. DNA of the CDR3: TGCAGCGCTGAAACGGGACAGGCCCACGCTCACTATGGCTACACCTTC. Protein: CSAETGQAHAHYGYTF.

The chain recombines TRBV27 with TRBJ2-5, with 8 positions matching TRBD2. Trimming removed 6 bases from V and 0 bases from J; junction bases left unmatched: 6. Germline CDR1 is MNHEY and CDR2 is SMNVEV (reference sequence). This CDR3 contains 15 residues. For the CDR3, the DNA is TGTGCCAGCAGAGAAGCGGGGGCCTACCAAGAGACCCAGTACTTC. This encodes CASREAGAYQETQYF.

V usage is TRBV12-3 or TRBV12-4 and J usage is TRBJ1-6; no clear D. The CDR3 sequence is 12 residues long. V dropped 3 bases and J dropped 12 bases, with 9 bases sitting between them. CDR3 DNA: TGTGCCAGCAGTTTTTCCCGTCAACCCCTCCACTTT. As protein: CASSFSRQPLHF.

This clonotype was counted a few times. This chain joins TRBV20-1 and TRBJ2-1, with 10 bases lining up with TRBD2. Trimming at V came to 0 bases and at J to 0 bases, leaving 8 bases not matched to a gene. Germline CDR1 is DFQATT and CDR2 is SNEGSKA (reference sequence). The CDR3 consists of 18 residues. The CDR3 loop reads CSARDPLAGVYSYNEQFF. CDR3 sequence (DNA): TGCAGTGCTAGAGATCCCCTAGCGGGGGTCTACTCCTACAATGAGCAGTTCTTC.

This clonotype was counted only a few times. V usage is TRBV7-2 and J usage is TRBJ1-2; D not certain. The CDR3 totals 12 residues. The ends were cut back, 5 bases at V and 4 bases at J, with 8 bases in the middle. Germline lookup yields CDR1 SGHTA and CDR2 FQGNSA. The CDR3 sequence is CASSTDTYGYTF. The CDR3 coding sequence is TGTGCCAGCAGCACAGACACCTATGGCTACACCTTC.

V and J are TRBV4-2 and TRBJ2-7; 9 bases agree with TRBD1. Unmatched junction bases numbered 20, after V lost 4 bases and J lost 1 base. The CDR3 extends over 20 amino acids. Per the germline V gene, CDR1 is LGHNA and CDR2 is YNFKEQ. This chain's CDR3 is CASSRRDRASIADWSYEQYF. CDR3 sequence (DNA): TGTGCCAGCAGCCGTCGGGACAGGGCCTCTATTGCGGATTGGTCCTACGAGCAGTACTTC.

The chain couples TRBV25-1 to TRBJ1-5; 9 bases map to TRBD1. The CDR3 totals 16 residues. Unmatched junction bases numbered 9, after V lost 6 bases and J lost 3 bases. The germline gives CDR1 MGHDK, CDR2 SYGVNS. This chain's CDR3 is CASSPSGQGYNQPQHF. In nucleotides, the CDR3 is TGTGCCAGCAGCCCCTCGGGACAGGGCTACAATCAGCCCCAGCATTTT. The full variable domain, with the rest looked up from reference TRBV25-1 and TRBJ1-5, is EADIYQTPRYLVIGTGKKITLECSQTMGHDKMYWYQQDPGMELHLIHYSYGVNSTEKGDLSSESTVSRIRTEHFPLTLESARPSHTSQYLCASSPSGQGYNQPQHFGDGTRLSIL.

This clonotype was found a few times. The chain combines TRBV20-1 with TRBJ1-3; possibly TRBD1 for D (5 bases). Germline assignment: CDR1 DFQATT and CDR2 SNEGSKA (reference sequence). CDR3 size: 15 residues. Between the trimmed V and J ends, which lost 5 bases and 2 bases, there was a span of 16 bases. CDR3 loop: CSAQVGTGTGNTIYF. The CDR3 DNA follows: TGCAGTGCTCAAGTTGGGACGGGTACTGGAAACACCATATATTTT.

The chain couples TRBV6-6 to TRBJ1-5; TRBD1 matches 7 bases. The J segment lost 5 bases and the V segment lost 6 bases, leaving 4 bases of the junction unmatched. The length of the CDR3 is 13 residues. The germline gives CDR1 MNHNY, CDR2 SVGAGI (reference sequence). The CDR3 nucleotides are TGTGCCAGCAGATCACAGGGGCATCAGCCCCAGCATTTT. This encodes CASRSQGHQPQHF.

There are many counts of this clonotype. This sequence joins TRBV24-1 and TRBJ2-3; maybe TRBD2 (6 bases). With 9 bases removed from V and 0 bases from J, the gap between germline ends came to 15 bases. Germline V gives CDR1 KGHDR, CDR2 SFDVKD. This CDR3 region has 15 residues. CDR3 nucleotides: TGTGCCACCCCCGGGACTGAAGATAGCACAGATACGCAGTATTTT. Its protein product is CATPGTEDSTDTQYF.

J is TRBJ1-6 and V is TRBV20-1; unclear D gene. Germline V gives CDR1 DFQATT, CDR2 SNEGSKA (reference sequence). The CDR3 spans 11 residues. The V end was cut by 3 bases, the J end by 7 bases, with 4 bases between. CDR3 in amino acids: CSASTNSPLHF. The CDR3 nucleotides are TGCAGTGCTAGCACCAATTCACCCCTCCACTTT.

To note about this clonotype: The junction departs from the called germline gene at one end, perhaps through a read error. The V gene is TRBV7-7, the J gene TRBJ2-1; D is possibly TRBD2 (5 bases). Germline V lookup: CDR1 SSHAT, CDR2 FNYEAQ (reference sequence). CDR3 length: 13 amino acids. DNA of the CDR3: TGTGCTAGCAGCTCGGACTCGCTCAATGAGCAGTTCTTC. Protein sequence: CASSSDSLNEQFF.

The chain uses TRBV5-5 and TRBJ1-2; D remains ambiguous. V lost 2 bases and J lost 8, with 7 bases in between. Germline CDR1 reads SGHKS; CDR2 reads YYEKEE (reference sequence). The CDR3 is made up of 11 amino acids. The CDR3 DNA is TGTGCCAGCAGCTTCCGAGAGGGCTACACCTTC. Its translation: CASSFREGYTF.

The chain combines TRBV7-9 with TRBJ2-2; 7 bases match TRBD1. Germline values: CDR1 SEHNR, CDR2 FQNEAQ (reference sequence). The CDR3 has 15 amino acids. Losses at the gene ends were 6 bases for V and 0 bases for J; bases not matched to a gene: 4. CDR3: CASSPDRSNTGELFF. As DNA, the CDR3 is TGTGCCAGCAGTCCGGACAGGTCGAACACCGGGGAGCTGTTTTTT.

The chain links TRBV7-9 to TRBJ1-2; D gene ambiguous. Between the trimmed V and J ends, which lost 4 bases and 8 bases, there was a span of 17 bases. Germline CDR1 and CDR2: SEHNR and FQNEAQ (reference sequence). The CDR3 contains 14 residues. CDR3 DNA sequence: TGTGCCAGCAGCTCGACCGGTTTGCCGGAGGGCTACACCTTC. The encoded protein is CASSSTGLPEGYTF.

The chain combines TRBV5-1 with TRBJ2-7; D may match TRBD1 or TRBD2 (5 bases each). Trimming removed 3 bases from V and 3 bases from J, with 10 bases in between. Germline V gives CDR1 SGHRS, CDR2 YFSETQ. There are 13 residues in the CDR3. In DNA, the CDR3 is TGCGCCAGCAGCTGGGGACGGGACTACGAGCAGTACTTC. Residues: CASSWGRDYEQYF.

This chain links TRBV4-1 with TRBJ1-3; TRBD1 might be the D (6 bases). V was cut by 6 bases and J by 2 bases, with 14 bases left in between. This CDR3 has 15 residues. Germline assignment: CDR1 MGHRA and CDR2 YSYEKL. The CDR3 loop is CASRTGVAPGNTIYF. CDR3 nucleotide sequence: TGCGCCAGCAGGACAGGAGTAGCCCCTGGAAACACCATATATTTT.

The genes are TRBV19 and TRBJ1-1; D not resolved. V lost 5 bases and J lost 4, with 17 bases in between. Germline V gives CDR1 LNHDA, CDR2 SQIVND (reference sequence). The CDR3 extends over 15 amino acids. The CDR3 region is CASSDLPSSSTEAFF. The CDR3 DNA follows: TGTGCCAGTAGTGACCTCCCTTCTTCGAGCACTGAAGCTTTCTTT. Full variable domain (missing parts from reference TRBV19 and TRBJ1-1): DGGITQSPKYLFRKEGQNVTLSCEQNLNHDAMYWYRQDPGQGLRLIYYSQIVNDFQKGDIAEGYSVSREKKESFPLTVTSAQKNPTAFYLCASSDLPSSSTEAFFGQGTRLTVV.

The chain uses TRBV4-1 and TRBJ2-3; D perhaps matches TRBD1 (5 bases). Trimming left V 1 base short and J 4 bases short, with 12 bases between. There are 15 residues in the CDR3. Germline assignment: CDR1 MGHRA and CDR2 YSYEKL. CDR3 nucleotides: TGCGCCAGCAGCCAAGCTCAGCAGGGCCCAGATACGCAGTATTTT. Protein sequence: CASSQAQQGPDTQYF.

This chain joins TRBV11-3 and TRBJ2-3, with 11 nucleotides matching TRBD1. Losses at the gene ends were 5 bases for V and 4 bases for J; bases not matched to a gene: 8. The CDR3 is 16 residues long. Germline CDR1 SGHNT, CDR2 YENEEA. The CDR3, as DNA: TGTGCCAGCAGCCCAAACCTGGGACAGGGGGCAGATACGCAGTATTTT. Amino acids: CASSPNLGQGADTQYF.

The V call is TRBV4-3, the J call TRBJ2-3, with TRBD2 matching over 12 bases. CDR1 LGHNA and CDR2 YSLEER come from the germline V gene. Trimming at V came to 1 base and at J to 3 bases, leaving 8 bases not matched to a gene. This CDR3 comprises 18 residues. The CDR3 nucleotides are TGCGCCAGCAGCCAAGGACTAGCGGGGGAACGTTTGACAGATACGCAGTATTTT. This gives the protein CASSQGLAGERLTDTQYF.

This clonotype was detected a few times. The genes are TRBV20-1 and TRBJ2-1; 11 positions match TRBD2. The trim removed 5 bases at V and 8 bases at J, leaving 11 bases unmatched. CDR3 length: 15 residues. Germline CDR1 and CDR2: DFQATT and SNEGSKA (reference sequence). DNA of the CDR3: TGCAGTGCTGGGCGTGCCCTAGCGGGGGGATATGAGCAGTTCTTC. Amino acids: CSAGRALAGGYEQFF.

This chain uses TRBV28 with TRBJ2-3, with unresolved D. CDR3 size: 12 residues. From germline, CDR1 is MDHEN and CDR2 SYDVKM. The V end lost 2 bases, the J end lost 10 bases, and 10 bases lay between the germline ends. The DNA for the CDR3 is TGTGCCAGCAGTTTAATCCCAGCTGCGCAGTATTTT. This gives the protein CASSLIPAAQYF.

This clonotype showed up just a few times. This chain connects TRBV7-9 to TRBJ2-2; no clear D. CDR1 and CDR2 from the germline V gene are SEHNR and FQNEAQ (reference sequence). The CDR3 runs to 14 residues. V lost 4 bases to trimming and J lost 3 bases, with 9 bases between them. CDR3 bases: TGTGCCAGCAGCTGGGGTGTATACACCGGGGAGCTGTTTTTT. Translated: CASSWGVYTGELFF.

The V and J genes are TRBV2 and TRBJ1-6, with a tentative D call TRBD1 (5 bases). CDR3 length: 14 amino acids. Trimming took off 3 bases at V and 13 bases at J, with 16 bases between the two ends. Germline CDR1 reads SNHLY; CDR2 reads FYNNEI. CDR3: CASSEGPGTGPLHF. The CDR3 region has the DNA TGTGCCAGCAGTGAGGGGCCCGGTACGGGTCCCCTCCACTTT.

V usage is TRBV6-5 and J usage is TRBJ1-5; D not resolved. The CDR3 spans 14 residues. The V and J ends lost 0 bases and 7 bases respectively, with 10 bases between them. Germline values: CDR1 MNHEY, CDR2 SVGAGI. The CDR3 nucleotides are TGTGCCAGCAGTTACTCCACTTTAAGCCAGCCCCAGCATTTT. This translates into CASSYSTLSQPQHF.

The V call is TRBV2, the J call TRBJ1-4, with D possibly being TRBD1 (6 bases). Germline CDR1 SNHLY, CDR2 FYNNEI. CDR3 size: 12 residues. V lost 4 bases and J lost 8, with 8 bases in between. CDR3 amino acids: CASSVGAEKLFF. CDR3 nucleotides: TGTGCCAGCAGTGTGGGGGCCGAAAAACTGTTTTTT. The variable domain in full, with the rest retrieved from reference TRBV2 and TRBJ1-4, is EPEVTQTPSHQVTQMGQEVILRCVPISNHLYFYWYRQILGQKVEFLVSFYNNEISEKSEIFDDQFSVERPDGSNFTLKIRSTKLEDSAMYFCASSVGAEKLFFGSGTQLSVL.

The chain recombines TRBV5-4 with TRBJ2-7; 8 bases match TRBD1. Germline V CDR1 and CDR2: SGHNT, YYREEE (reference sequence). After removal of 4 bases from V and 7 bases from J, the junction contained 16 bases not matched to a gene. The CDR3 loop spans 16 amino acids. CDR3 region: CASSPYTRQGSGEQYF. CDR3 nucleotide sequence: TGTGCCAGCAGCCCCTATACTCGACAGGGGTCCGGTGAGCAGTACTTC.

This chain joins TRBV5-1 and TRBJ2-5, with D possibly TRBD1 on 6 matching bases. Germline V CDR1 and CDR2: SGHRS, YFSETQ. This CDR3 contains 15 residues. V was pared by 0 bases and J by 3 bases, with 12 bases between. CDR3 in amino acids: CASSLATGLEETQYF. CDR3 DNA: TGCGCCAGCAGCTTGGCCACAGGGCTCGAAGAGACCCAGTACTTC.